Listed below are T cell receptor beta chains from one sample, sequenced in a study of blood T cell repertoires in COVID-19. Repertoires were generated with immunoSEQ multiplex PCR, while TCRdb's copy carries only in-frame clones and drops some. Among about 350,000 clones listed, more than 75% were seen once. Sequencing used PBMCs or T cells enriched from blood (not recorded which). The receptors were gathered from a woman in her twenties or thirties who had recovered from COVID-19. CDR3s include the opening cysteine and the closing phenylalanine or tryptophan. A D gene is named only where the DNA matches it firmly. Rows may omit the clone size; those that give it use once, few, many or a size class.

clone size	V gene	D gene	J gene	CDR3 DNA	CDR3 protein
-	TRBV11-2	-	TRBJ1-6	TGTGCCAGCATCGAAAATATCGGAACGGGGGGGAATTCACCCCTCCACTTT	CASIENIGTGGNSPLHF
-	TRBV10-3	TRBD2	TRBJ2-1	TGTGCCACCACTGGACTAGCGGACTACAATGAGCAGTTCTTC	CATTGLADYNEQFF
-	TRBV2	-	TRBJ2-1	TGTGCCAGCAGTGAGGAGCGGAAGTCTTTCAATGAGCAGTTCTTC	CASSEERKSFNEQFF
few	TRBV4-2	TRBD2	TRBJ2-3	TGTGCCAGCAGCCAAGATCCGACTAGCGGGAGAGATACGCAGTATTTT	CASSQDPTSGRDTQYF
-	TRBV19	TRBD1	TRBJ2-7	TGTGCCAGTAGTATAAGCTACGGGACAGGATACGAGCAGTACTTC	CASSISYGTGYEQYF
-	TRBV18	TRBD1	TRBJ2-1	TGTGCCAGCTCACCACCGACCGGACAGGGGGCGTATGAGCAGTTCTTC	CASSPPTGQGAYEQFF
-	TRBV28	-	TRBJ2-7	TGTGCCAGCAGGCCGGGGGTAGCCTACGAGCAGTACTTC	CASRPGVAYEQYF
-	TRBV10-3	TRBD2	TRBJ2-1	TGTGCCACTCGGGCTAGCGGACCGAATGAGCAGTTCTTC	CATRASGPNEQFF
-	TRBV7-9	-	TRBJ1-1	TGTGCCAGCAGCCCCGAGGTCTCCCGGGGCACTGAAGCTTTCTTT	CASSPEVSRGTEAFF
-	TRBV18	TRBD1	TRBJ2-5	TGTGCCAGCTCACCGCCCGGTTTTGGACAGGGATTCGAGACCCAGTACTTC	CASSPPGFGQGFETQYF
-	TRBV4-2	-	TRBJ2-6	TGTGCCAGCAGCCACCCAGGGCTTCGGGCCAACGTCCTGACTTTC	CASSHPGLRANVLTF
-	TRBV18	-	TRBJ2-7	TGTGCCAGCTCAGGGCTCGGGGTTACCTACGAGCAGTACTTC	CASSGLGVTYEQYF
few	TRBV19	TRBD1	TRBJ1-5	TGTGCCGCCCAGGGGGCAAATAGCAATCAGCCCCAGCATTTT	CAAQGANSNQPQHF
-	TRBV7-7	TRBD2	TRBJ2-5	TGTGCTACCCAGCGGCTAGCGGGTCAAGAGACCCAGTACTTC	CATQRLAGQETQYF
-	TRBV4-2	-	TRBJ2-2	TGTGCCAGCAGCCAAAGGCCTCCAAATCTTCGGGAGACCGGGGAGCTGTTTTTT	CASSQRPPNLRETGELFF
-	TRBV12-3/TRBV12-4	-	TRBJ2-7	TGTGCCAGCAGGAAACAAGCGTTAGACGAGCAGTACTTC	CASRKQALDEQYF
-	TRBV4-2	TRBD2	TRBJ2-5	TGTGCCAGCAGCCGCGGGACTAGCGGTGGAGAGACCCAGTACTTC	CASSRGTSGGETQYF
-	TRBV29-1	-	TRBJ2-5	TGCAGCGTTTTAGGGGGACAAGTCCAAGAGACCCAGTACTTC	CSVLGGQVQETQYF
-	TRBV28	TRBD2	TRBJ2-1	TGTGCCAGCAGTTTTCTAATAGCGGGATACAATGAGCAGTTCTTC	CASSFLIAGYNEQFF
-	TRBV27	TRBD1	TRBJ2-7	TGTGCCAGCAGTTATGGACAGGGGCACTACGAGCAGTACTTC	CASSYGQGHYEQYF
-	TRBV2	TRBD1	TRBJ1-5	TGTGCCAGCCGGGACAGGGCCGATCAGCCCCAGCATTTT	CASRDRADQPQHF
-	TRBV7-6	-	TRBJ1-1	TGTGCCAGCAGCCCAGGACAAATGAACACTGAAGCTTTCTTT	CASSPGQMNTEAFF
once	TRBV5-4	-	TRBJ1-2	TGTGCCAGCAGCCAAACGGGGATCCCCTATGGCTACACCTTC	CASSQTGIPYGYTF
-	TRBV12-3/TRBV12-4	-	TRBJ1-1	TGTGCCAGCAGCCAAGTGGCGAACACTGAAGCTTTCTTT	CASSQVANTEAFF
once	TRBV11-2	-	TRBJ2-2	TGTGCCAGCAGCTTTTTCGGGGGCACCGGGGAGCTGTTTTTT	CASSFFGGTGELFF
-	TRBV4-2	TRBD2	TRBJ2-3	TGTGCCAGCAGCCAAATCGGACTAGCGGGGGGGGATACGCAGTATTTT	CASSQIGLAGGDTQYF